This TCR beta chain was recorded in a study of cytomegalovirus exposure and HLA in healthy donors. Comments on this clone: No antigen is known for it.

The protocol was immunoSEQ multiplex PCR, while the TCRdb copy is restricted to in-frame clones and leaves out a portion. Among 150,000 to 200,000 clones, roughly 86% were seen once, and the ten largest hold under 3.5%. This CDR3 is built from 16 residues. V dropped 5 bases and J dropped 1; count of bases not matched to a gene: 10. CDR1 is SGHVS and CDR2 is FNYEAQ in the germline V gene. Study-level results: Most TCR sequences were rare, but some public TCRs occurred in many donors.

Source material: PBMCs. The origin of this receptor is a man aged 18 to 35 in good health and CMV-seropositive. The chain has TRBV7-6 and TRBJ2-5; the match to TRBD2 covers 7 bases. The CDR3 region is CASSLGGTTFQETQYF. In DNA, the CDR3 is TGTGCCAGCAGCCTAGGCGGGACTACATTCCAAGAGACCCAGTACTTC.